This is a list of T cell receptor beta chains from one sample in a study of T cells after yellow fever vaccination. TCRdb analysed the 5' RACE reads with MiXCR anew, one entry per CDR3 protein. The table includes about 99,000 distinct CDR3 sequences, roughly 5.2% detected once. The sample consisted of CD8+ T cells sorted from PBMCs, taken 10 days after the yellow fever booster vaccination. These receptors were collected from a young man who received the YFV17D yellow fever vaccine. Each CDR3 is given with its conserved first and last residue. A D gene is named only where the DNA matches it firmly. Clone size, where shown, is once, few, many, or a class for clones that have expanded.

abundance	v_gene	d_gene	j_gene	CDR3nt	CDR3aa
many	TRBV9	.	TRBJ2-2	TGTGCCAGCCGGGACCCCGCCACGAACGGGGAGCTGTTTTTT	CASRDPATNGELFF
.	TRBV27	.	TRBJ2-5	TGTGCCAGCAGTCAAGTAGTAGGGTTTATCCAAGAGACCCAGTACTTC	CASSQVVGFIQETQYF
few	TRBV7-9	TRBD2	TRBJ2-5	TGTGCCAGCAGCTTAATAGCGGGGGAAGAGACCCAGTACTTC	CASSLIAGEETQYF
many	TRBV4-3	.	TRBJ1-6	TGCGCCAGCAGCCAAGAAAGATCTCCGTGGAATTCACCCCTCCACTTT	CASSQERSPWNSPLHF
.	TRBV12-3/TRBV12-4	TRBD2	TRBJ2-2	TGTGCCAGCAACGAGCGGGGTATGGACACCGGGGAGCTGTTTTTT	CASNERGMDTGELFF
.	TRBV27	.	TRBJ1-3	TGTGCCAGCAGCGAGGGGATCCTTTCTGGAAACACCATATATTTT	CASSEGILSGNTIYF
few	TRBV4-1	TRBD1	TRBJ1-2	TGCGCCAGCAGCCGGACAGGGGAAGGCTACACCTTC	CASSRTGEGYTF
many	TRBV10-3	.	TRBJ2-7	TGTGCCATCAGTGTAACCCAAGCCTACGAGCAGTACTTC	CAISVTQAYEQYF
.	TRBV7-9	.	TRBJ2-2	TGTGCCAGCAGCCGCTTGGGACGGAACACCGGGGAGCTGTTTTTT	CASSRLGRNTGELFF
few	TRBV6-5	.	TRBJ2-5	TGTGCCAGCAGTTACTCGGGGGGCAGAGAGACCCAGTACTTC	CASSYSGGRETQYF
.	TRBV5-6	TRBD2	TRBJ2-3	TGTGCCAGCAGCTTCGGACTAGCGGGGGTTTTTAGCACAGATACGCAGTATTTT	CASSFGLAGVFSTDTQYF
few	TRBV5-1	.	TRBJ1-2	TGCGCCAGCGCCTACTCACCAGTCTATGGCTACACCTTC	CASAYSPVYGYTF
.	TRBV27	.	TRBJ2-1	TGTGCCAGCAGAGTATGGACGACGGGCCTGGTGAGCGGTGAGCAGTTCTTC	CASRVWTTGLVSGEQFF
many	TRBV5-4	.	TRBJ1-1	TGTGCCAGCAGCTTGGCAGGACTCACTGAAGCTTTCTTT	CASSLAGLTEAFF
.	TRBV7-6	.	TRBJ1-1	TGTGCCAGCAGCCCATCCGGGCCGACTGAAGCTTTCTTT	CASSPSGPTEAFF
few	TRBV19	.	TRBJ2-7	TGTGCCAGTAGTATAGGCAGGGGTTCCTACGAGCAGTACTTC	CASSIGRGSYEQYF
few	TRBV4-3	.	TRBJ2-7	TGCGCCAGCAGCCAAGAGAACCGGGACGGCTCCTACGAGCAGTACTTC	CASSQENRDGSYEQYF
.	TRBV5-4	TRBD1	TRBJ2-5	TGTGCCAGCAGCCCGAAGGACAGGTCAGAGACCCAGTACTTC	CASSPKDRSETQYF
.	TRBV20-1	.	TRBJ1-3	TGCAGTGCTAGACTAAATGAGGGGTTTAGCTCTGGAAACACCATATATTTT	CSARLNEGFSSGNTIYF
few	TRBV4-3	TRBD2	TRBJ2-3	TGCGCCAGCAGCCCCCGACTAGCAGCAGATACGCAGTATTTT	CASSPRLAADTQYF
.	TRBV7-3	TRBD2	TRBJ2-5	TGTGCCAGCAGCTTATACGGCCAGCGGGGTGAGACCCAGTACTTC	CASSLYGQRGETQYF
.	TRBV7-9	TRBD2	TRBJ2-7	TGTGCCAGCAGCCTTAGCGGGGCCCGGGTCTACGAGCAGTACTTC	CASSLSGARVYEQYF
few	TRBV6-6	TRBD2	TRBJ2-1	TGTGCCAGCACCTTTAGCGGGGGCTCCTACAATGAGCAGTTCTTC	CASTFSGGSYNEQFF
.	TRBV15	.	TRBJ2-1	TGTGCCACCAGCAGAGGTGAAGGGGGTTTCAATGAGCAGTTCTTC	CATSRGEGGFNEQFF
.	TRBV12-3/TRBV12-4	TRBD2	TRBJ2-1	TGTGCCAGCAGTTCTAGCGGGGGGTCAAGTGAGCAGTTCTTC	CASSSSGGSSEQFF
.	TRBV6-5	.	TRBJ2-2	TGTGCCAGCAGGACAGCCGCTTACAACACCGGGGAGCTGTTTTTT	CASRTAAYNTGELFF
many	TRBV7-2	.	TRBJ2-1	TGTGCCAGCACCAAAGAGGACCCAATAACTAGACATTCCTACAATGAGCAGTTCTTC	CASTKEDPITRHSYNEQFF
.	TRBV29-1	TRBD2	TRBJ2-3	TGCAGCGTAACTGGGGTAGCGGGGCGCTTGACAGATACGCAGTATTTT	CSVTGVAGRLTDTQYF
.	TRBV28	.	TRBJ2-3	TGTGCCAGCAGCACCCGCGTGTGGGGGGGCGAGGATACGCAGTATTTT	CASSTRVWGGEDTQYF
few	TRBV11-2	.	TRBJ2-7	TGTGCCAGCAGCTTAGCGGGTACGTTTGAGCAGTACTTC	CASSLAGTFEQYF
many	TRBV29-1	.	TRBJ1-2	TGCAGCGTTAAGGGGGGTGATAACTATGGCTACACCTTC	CSVKGGDNYGYTF
few	TRBV3-1	.	TRBJ2-3	TGTGCCAGCAGCCAAGGGATTGGGGGAACCACCACAGATACGCAGTATTTT	CASSQGIGGTTTDTQYF
few	TRBV4-2	.	TRBJ2-7	TGTGCCAGCAGCCCAGACCCCGGGCACTACGAGCAGTACTTC	CASSPDPGHYEQYF
many	TRBV27	.	TRBJ2-3	TGTGCCAGCAGTTTAATGACGGGGGTAACAGATACGCAGTATTTT	CASSLMTGVTDTQYF
.	TRBV29-1	.	TRBJ1-2	TGCAGCGTTTTCGGGGACTATGGCTACACCTTC	CSVFGDYGYTF